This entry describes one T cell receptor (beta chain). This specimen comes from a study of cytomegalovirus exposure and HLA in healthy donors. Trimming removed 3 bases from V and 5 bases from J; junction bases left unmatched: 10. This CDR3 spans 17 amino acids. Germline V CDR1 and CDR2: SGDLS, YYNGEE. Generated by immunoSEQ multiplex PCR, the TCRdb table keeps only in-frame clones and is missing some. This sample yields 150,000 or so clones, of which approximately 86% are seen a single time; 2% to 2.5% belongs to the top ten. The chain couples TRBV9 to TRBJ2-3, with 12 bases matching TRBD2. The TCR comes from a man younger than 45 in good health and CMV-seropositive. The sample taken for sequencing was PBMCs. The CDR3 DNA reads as TGTGCCAGCAGCGAACCCACCGGACTAGCGGGGATAGATACGCAGTATTTT. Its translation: CASSEPTGLAGIDTQYF. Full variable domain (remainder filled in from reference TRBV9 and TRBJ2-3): DSGVTQTPKHLITATGQRVTLRCSPRSGDLSVYWYQQSLDQGLQFLIQYYNGEERAKGNILERFSAQQFPDLHSELNLSSLELGDSALYFCASSEPTGLAGIDTQYFGPGTRLTVL.